These 10 T cell receptor beta chains were sequenced from one sample in a study of cytomegalovirus exposure and HLA in healthy donors. In the PCR, 60 Vbeta and 13 Jbeta primers were used. The assay was immunoSEQ multiplex PCR, and TCRdb's table has in-frame clones only and misses some. The sample has some 70,000 clones, around 66% seen once. Sequenced sample: PBMCs. The origin of the receptors is a male donor in good health and CMV-seropositive.

The CDR3 DNA reads as TGCGCCAGCAGCCAAGGGGGCCGGGAGAGTAGGAATGAGCAGTTCTTC. Translated: CASSQGGRESRNEQFF. The genes are TRBV4-1 and TRBJ2-1; TRBD2 is a possible D gene (6 bases). The CDR3 length is 16 residues. V was shortened by 1 base and J by 7 bases, with 17 bases between the two germline ends. Germline CDR1 MGHRA, CDR2 YSYEKL.

J is TRBJ1-2 and V is TRBV7-3, with D possibly being TRBD1 (6 bases). The CDR3 runs 13 residues. Looked up from germline, CDR1 is SGHTA and CDR2 is FQGTGA. Trimming pared 5 bases from V and 6 bases from J, leaving 13 bases between. The CDR3 region is CASSPQGLDGYTF. The CDR3 DNA follows: TGTGCCAGCAGCCCGCAGGGGCTGGATGGCTACACCTTC.

V gene TRBV10-2 combines with J gene TRBJ1-2; D unclear. Trimming left V 2 bases short and J 6 bases short, with 25 bases between. Looked up from germline, CDR1 is WSHSY and CDR2 is SAAADI. This CDR3 is 18 amino acids long. CDR3 nucleotide sequence: TGCGCCAGCAGTGAGAGGAGTCGGCATAGTGGTCTCGGGAATGGCTACACCTTC. Its protein product is CASSERSRHSGLGNGYTF.

This chain connects TRBV27 to TRBJ1-1; D is unclear. In germline, CDR1 is MNHEY, CDR2 SMNVEV (reference sequence). The CDR3 has 13 residues. V was trimmed by 7 bases and J by 1 base, leaving 10 bases between them. CDR3 sequence: CASTAGENTEAFF. The CDR3 coding sequence is TGTGCCAGCACCGCCGGAGAGAACACTGAAGCTTTCTTT.

J is TRBJ2-5 and V is TRBV5-4; TRBD2 matches 9 bases. V was pared by 7 bases and J by 4 bases, with 14 bases of the junction left unmatched. Looked up from germline, CDR1 is SGHNT and CDR2 is YYREEE (reference sequence). This CDR3 has 16 amino acids. CDR3 sequence (DNA): TGTGCCAGCTCCCTATTACTAGCGGGCCCCCCAGAGACCCAGTACTTC. Amino acid sequence: CASSLLLAGPPETQYF.

This clone was recorded a few times. The rearrangement uses TRBV14 and TRBJ2-3; tentative D call: TRBD2 (6 bases). CDR1 and CDR2 (germline): SGHDN, FVKESK. Trimming shortened V by 0 bases and J by 5 bases, and 9 bases separated the two germline ends. CDR3 length: 14 amino acids. The CDR3 region is CASSQEGGGDTQYF. CDR3 nucleotide sequence: TGTGCCAGCAGCCAAGAGGGAGGTGGAGATACGCAGTATTTT.

In its sample, this clone was seen once. The gene calls are TRBV29-1 and TRBJ1-2; possibly TRBD1 for D (6 bases). Germline V gene sequence: CDR1 SQVTM, CDR2 ANQGSEA. Deletions cut 6 bases from V and 6 bases from J, with 8 bases between. The CDR3 is made up of 10 amino acids. CDR3 residues: CSVDRDGYTF. DNA for the CDR3: TGCAGCGTGGACAGAGATGGCTACACCTTC.

V and J are TRBV15 and TRBJ2-2, with 10 bases identical to TRBD2. Germline V gene lookup returns CDR1 LNHNV and CDR2 YYDKDF (reference sequence). The length of the CDR3 is 17 residues. After removal of 1 base from V and 9 bases from J, the junction contained 11 bases not matched to a gene. As DNA, the CDR3 is TGTGCCACCAGCAGAGGGACTAGCGGTTCTCGAGTAAGGGAGCTGTTTTTT. Translated: CATSRGTSGSRVRELFF.

Concerning this clone itself: Other DNA sequences in this specimen translate into the identical CDR3. The V and J genes are TRBV11-2 and TRBJ2-7; D remains unclear. The germline CDR1 and CDR2 sequences are SGHAT and FQNNGV. Trimming removed 4 bases from V and 3 bases from J, with 7 bases in between. This CDR3 spans 12 amino acids. The chain's CDR3 is CASSSLYYEQYF. CDR3 nucleotides: TGTGCCAGCAGCTCCCTCTACTACGAGCAGTACTTC. The full variable domain, in which reference TRBV11-2 and TRBJ2-7 provide the parts outside the CDR3, is EAGVAQSPRYKIIEKRQSVAFWCNPISGHATLYWYQQILGQGPKLLIQFQNNGVVDDSQLPKDRFSAERLKGVDSTLKIQPAKLEDSAVYLCASSSLYYEQYFGPGTRLTVT.

V and J are TRBV6-6 and TRBJ1-1; D possibly corresponds to TRBD1 (5 bases). The CDR3 is made up of 14 amino acids. V gave up 6 bases and J gave up 3 bases, with 14 bases separating them. CDR1 is MNHNY and CDR2 is SVGAGI in the germline V gene (reference sequence). CDR3 DNA: TGTGCCAGCAGCTACACAGGTAGGGACACTGAAGCTTTCTTT. It codes for CASSYTGRDTEAFF.